This TCR beta chain was retrieved from a study of blood T cell repertoires in COVID-19. Clones were read by immunoSEQ multiplex PCR, and TCRdb kept only the in-frame ones, dropping some. The sample shows approximately 210,000 clones, around four fifths of them seen only once. The CDR3 contains 14 residues. V was clipped by 3 bases and J by 5 bases, with 11 bases between them. The germline V gene encodes CDR1 KGHDR and CDR2 SFDVKD. Sequencing input: peripheral blood. This sequence joins TRBV24-1 and TRBJ2-3; D possibly corresponds to TRBD2 (5 bases). The sequence was collected from a woman in her seventies with active or convalescent COVID-19. CDR3 in amino acids: CATSDGRLIDTQYF. Written as DNA, the CDR3 is TGTGCCACCAGTGATGGGAGACTGATAGATACGCAGTATTTT.